These T cell receptor beta chains were read from a single sample in a study of cytotoxic CD8 clonotypes in ibrutinib-treated CLL. Sequencing was performed with immunoSEQ multiplex PCR; in TCRdb, only in-frame clones are kept and a portion is missing. The table has about 25,000 clones, approximately 67% seen once. The sample here was PBMCs, taken at disease progression, from a patient treated with ibrutinib. The receptors come from a human donor with chronic lymphocytic leukemia. Each CDR3 is given with its conserved first and last residue.

cdr3_length | v_call | cdr3_aa
14 | TRBV7-8 | CASSTRGSYTEAFF
13 | TRBV10-3 | CAISESYYQQAFF
14 | TRBV9 | CASSPRQGAGELFF
13 | TRBV7-3 | CASSQALNTEAFF
15 | TRBV29-1 | CSVPRGGASNTEAFF
14 | TRBV7-9 | CASSSILGGETQYF
15 | TRBV2 | CASSEVRQGAYEQYF
16 | TRBV7-3 | CASSLMSGGASDTQYF
15 | TRBV19 | CATAGTSGGEYEQYF
14 | TRBV27 | CASSPTEGWKPQHF
13 | TRBV6-5 | CASIPAGTGELFF
15 | TRBV11-2 | CASSLGQGLGYGYTF
15 | TRBV7-9 | CASSSDRRSGNTIYF
14 | TRBV15 | CATSSWGREYGYTF
18 | TRBV11-1 | CASSPRPGQGRGDYEQYF
14 | TRBV19 | CASSIAGGDEKLFF
16 | TRBV27 | CASSWGLAGNTGELFF
15 | TRBV19 | CASSTSWGIGYGYTF
13 | TRBV4-1 | CASSQDRTVEQYF
13 | TRBV15 | CATSRELNYGYTF
14 | TRBV4-1 | CASSQVASSTEAFF
12 | TRBV5-1 | CASSLDQGNAFF
17 | TRBV4-1 | CASSQDAGGQGTYGYTF
12 | TRBV6-1 | CASSLPSDTQYF
14 | TRBV29-1 | CSVRAGTLSYEQYF
15 | TRBV19 | CASSGRPLGTDTQYF
15 | TRBV5-1 | CASSLALAGADEQYF
17 | TRBV30 | CAWSKGGGVGGTDTQYF
15 | TRBV5-1 | CASSLAALGGPEAFF
14 | TRBV7-9 | CASAVAGDKNIQYF
15 | TRBV5-4 | CASSLDGTPNYGYTF
13 | TRBV5-1 | CASSLGGNTEAFF
14 | TRBV18 | CASSYRDRDQPQHF
14 | TRBV30 | CAWSHEPGGAPQYF
14 | TRBV30 | CAWGRHLRGEKLFF
13 | TRBV29-1 | CTLWKGAYNEQFF
13 | TRBV7-9 | CASSLSEGSPLHF
13 | TRBV6-5 | CASTLTFGQPQHF
13 | TRBV6-5 | CASSYSSNQPQHF
14 | TRBV25-1 | CASSDPDRGRGYTF
11 | TRBV2 | CASIEGTEAFF
14 | TRBV9 | CASSVAPMNTEAFF
15 | TRBV7-3 | CASSLTGTGGYEQYF
15 | TRBV5-1 | CASSPVEGGNQPQHF
15 | TRBV5-4 | CASSLSQGPLETQYF
16 | TRBV4-2 | CASSFLAGGSTDTQYF
15 | TRBV5-1 | CASSLGDLMNTEAFF
15 | TRBV10-3 | CAISASVMNNSPLHF
12 | TRBV7-9 | CASSLSGGELFF
15 | TRBV18 | CASSPAGSPRWEQYF